A single sample is the source of the 18 T cell receptor beta chains below, sequenced in a study of Ad26.COV2.S vaccination and SARS-CoV-2 variants. Indicated treatment: about 20 received Ad26.COV2.S at low or high dose, single or two shots; 5 received placebo; per-sample allocation not given. Specimen acquisition occurred on day 63 following the initial vaccine or placebo injection. Clones were sequenced by immunoSEQ multiplex PCR, and TCRdb holds only the in-frame ones, with some missing. The table shows about 350,000 clones, with 88% occurring only once. The material sequenced was peripheral blood, taken in a trial of Ad26.COV2.S vaccine versus placebo. The receptors were gathered from a person between 18 and 65 years old who received the Ad26.COV2.S COVID-19 vaccine or a placebo.

In the case of this clone: One end of the junction is discordant with germline, which a read error may explain. The chain uses TRBV27 and TRBJ2-1, with D unclear. This CDR3 comprises 13 residues. Germline V CDR1 and CDR2: MNHEY, SMNVEV (reference sequence). In DNA, the CDR3 is TGTGCCAGCAGTTTACTGGCGGCCAATGGGCAGTTCTTC. It encodes CASSLLAANGQFF.

The chain uses TRBV14 and TRBJ2-7; D possibly matches TRBD1 or TRBD2 (5 bases each). Germline CDR1 and CDR2: SGHDN and FVKESK. The CDR3 consists of 14 residues. The V end was cut by 3 bases, the J end by 3 bases, with 12 bases between. The chain's CDR3 is CASSQGRLFYEQYF. The CDR3 coding sequence is TGTGCCAGCAGCCAGGGACGGCTGTTCTACGAGCAGTACTTC.

V is TRBV9 and J is TRBJ1-1, with 7 bases identical to TRBD1. Per germline, CDR1 SGDLS and CDR2 YYNGEE. The CDR3 totals 15 residues. V lost 4 bases to trimming and J lost 5 bases; unmatched junction nucleotides: 11. The CDR3 coding sequence is TGTGCCAGCAGCAGACCCGACAGGGAAGGGACTGAAGCTTTCTTT. It codes for CASSRPDREGTEAFF.

V gene TRBV5-8 combines with J gene TRBJ1-2, with 9 bases aligning to TRBD1. This CDR3 is built from 15 residues. Germline V gene lookup returns CDR1 SGHTS and CDR2 YDEGEE. Germline trimming cut 3 bases from V and 7 bases from J; bases unmatched to any gene: 10. The CDR3 sequence: CASSWDPQGAGGYTF. In DNA form, the CDR3 reads TGTGCCAGCAGCTGGGATCCACAGGGGGCCGGTGGCTACACCTTC.

The V gene is TRBV6-4, the J gene TRBJ2-3; D gene uncertain. CDR1 and CDR2 from the germline V gene are MRHNA and SNTAGT. The V end was cut by 2 bases, the J end by 7 bases, with 10 bases between. This CDR3 is built from 13 residues. This CDR3 reads CASSDPPTHTQYF. The CDR3 DNA reads as TGTGCCAGCAGTGACCCCCCAACCCATACGCAGTATTTT.

This clone was detected once. V usage is TRBV7-3 and J usage is TRBJ2-1, with 9 nucleotides matching TRBD2. The CDR3 runs to 16 residues. V shed 3 bases and J 7 bases; nucleotides not matched to a gene: 10. The germline V gene encodes CDR1 SGHTA and CDR2 FQGTGA. CDR3 bases: TGTGCCAGCAGCTTCTTAAGCGGGAGGCCTGGGAATGAGCAGTTCTTC. This encodes CASSFLSGRPGNEQFF.

This chain uses TRBV28 with TRBJ2-3; tentative D call: TRBD1 (6 bases). Looked up from germline, CDR1 is MDHEN and CDR2 is SYDVKM. The V end was cut by 7 bases, the J end by 6 bases, with 14 bases between. This CDR3 region has 13 residues. This chain's CDR3 is CASTEGVMDTQYF. The CDR3 region has the DNA TGTGCCAGCACCGAGGGGGTCATGGATACGCAGTATTTT. Drawing the rest from reference TRBV28 and TRBJ2-3, the complete variable domain is DVKVTQSSRYLVKRTGEKVFLECVQDMDHENMFWYRQDPGLGLRLIYFSYDVKMKEKGDIPEGYSVSREKKERFSLILESASTNQTSMYLCASTEGVMDTQYFGPGTRLTVL.

The chain has TRBV7-2 and TRBJ1-5; D call uncertain. Germline V lookup: CDR1 SGHTA, CDR2 FQGNSA. V gave up 1 base and J gave up 1 base, with 14 bases separating them. This CDR3 is built from 17 residues. CDR3: CASSLELMAGSNQPQHF. In DNA form, the CDR3 reads TGTGCCAGCAGCTTAGAATTAATGGCGGGGAGCAATCAGCCCCAGCATTTT.

CDR3 sequence reads: CASSLATGGYGYTF. The CDR3 bases are TGTGCCAGCAGCTTAGCGACAGGGGGCTATGGCTACACCTTC. The chain combines TRBV7-3 with TRBJ1-2; 9 nucleotides agree with TRBD1. CDR3 length equals 14 residues. Germline CDR1 reads SGHTA; CDR2 reads FQGTGA. Unmatched junction bases numbered 2, after V lost 2 bases and J lost 4 bases.

In DNA form, the CDR3 reads TGTGCCAGCAGCTTAAATACGGGGGCGGGCACCGGGGAGCTGTTTTTT. Translation: CASSLNTGAGTGELFF. This chain links TRBV7-2 with TRBJ2-2; possibly TRBD1 or TRBD2 for D (6 bases each). Germline CDR1 is SGHTA and CDR2 is FQGNSA. The ends were cut back, 2 bases at V and 4 bases at J, with 14 bases in the middle. The CDR3 is 16 amino acids.

The V call is TRBV19, the J call TRBJ1-5; D possibly corresponds to TRBD1 (6 bases). The V end was cut by 6 bases, the J end by 2 bases, with 14 bases between. The CDR3 is 15 residues long. Germline CDR1 reads LNHDA; CDR2 reads SQIVND (reference sequence). Here the CDR3 DNA reads TGTGCCAGTAGAAGTACAGGGTCGGGCAATCAGCCCCAGCATTTT. Its protein product is CASRSTGSGNQPQHF.

V and J are TRBV6-5 and TRBJ2-3; TRBD1 might be the D (6 bases). The CDR3 has 14 residues. Germline V gene data show CDR1 as MNHEY and CDR2 as SVGAGI. The V and J ends lost 7 bases and 0 bases respectively, with 11 bases between them. CDR3 nucleotides: TGTGCCAGCACCCAGGGGTACAGCACAGATACGCAGTATTTT. Residues: CASTQGYSTDTQYF.

J is TRBJ2-7 and V is TRBV7-2, with 7 bases lining up with TRBD1. Germline assignment: CDR1 SGHTA and CDR2 FQGNSA. This CDR3 contains 14 residues. Trimming took 1 base from V and 3 from J; bases not matched to a gene: 3. The DNA for the CDR3 is TGTGCCAGCAGCTTAGTCCGGGACAGCTACGAGCAGTACTTC. This codes for CASSLVRDSYEQYF.

The chain carries TRBV18 and TRBJ2-5; TRBD2 is a possible D gene (6 bases). This CDR3 spans 16 amino acids. CDR1 is KGHSH and CDR2 is LQKENI in the germline V gene. Trimming took 3 bases from V and 4 from J, leaving 18 bases between them. The CDR3: CASSPVGGSVRETQYF. For the CDR3, the DNA is TGTGCCAGCTCACCGGTGGGGGGATCGGTGCGAGAGACCCAGTACTTC.

CDR3 sequence reads: CASSQGGNEQFF. CDR3 DNA sequence: TGCGCCAGCAGCCAAGGTGGCAATGAGCAGTTCTTC. This chain links TRBV4-1 with TRBJ2-1; D gene uncertain. The CDR3 length is 12 residues. Germline CDR1 MGHRA, CDR2 YSYEKL. The V and J ends lost 1 base and 6 bases respectively, with 4 bases between them.

The count of this clone is one. The genes are TRBV11-3 and TRBJ1-1; 7 bases are shared with TRBD1. With V trimmed by 5 bases and J by 1 base, 19 bases remained unmatched. Germline lookup yields CDR1 SGHNT and CDR2 YENEEA. This CDR3 is 19 amino acids long. CDR3: CASSPHGDSTLEENTEAFF. The CDR3 DNA follows: TGTGCCAGCAGCCCCCATGGGGACAGCACCCTAGAGGAGAACACTGAAGCTTTCTTT.

This rearrangement joins TRBV7-3 to TRBJ1-5; tentative D call: TRBD1 (6 bases). The CDR3 contains 15 residues. Per the germline V gene, CDR1 is SGHTA and CDR2 is FQGTGA. The V end was cut by 2 bases, the J end by 6 bases, with 14 bases between. The CDR3, as DNA: TGTGCCAGCAGCTTATATGGGGGCGGGGGTCAGCCCCAGCATTTT. Translating it yields CASSLYGGGGQPQHF.

V and J are TRBV27 and TRBJ2-7; 8 bases are a match to TRBD1. The CDR3 is made up of 14 amino acids. The V gene end was trimmed by 8 bases and the J gene end by 5 bases; junction bases not matched to a gene: 11. Germline values: CDR1 MNHEY, CDR2 SMNVEV (reference sequence). In DNA, the CDR3 is TGTGCCAGCGGCCCAGGGGGCGCGGCCCACGAGCAGTACTTC. Translated: CASGPGGAAHEQYF.